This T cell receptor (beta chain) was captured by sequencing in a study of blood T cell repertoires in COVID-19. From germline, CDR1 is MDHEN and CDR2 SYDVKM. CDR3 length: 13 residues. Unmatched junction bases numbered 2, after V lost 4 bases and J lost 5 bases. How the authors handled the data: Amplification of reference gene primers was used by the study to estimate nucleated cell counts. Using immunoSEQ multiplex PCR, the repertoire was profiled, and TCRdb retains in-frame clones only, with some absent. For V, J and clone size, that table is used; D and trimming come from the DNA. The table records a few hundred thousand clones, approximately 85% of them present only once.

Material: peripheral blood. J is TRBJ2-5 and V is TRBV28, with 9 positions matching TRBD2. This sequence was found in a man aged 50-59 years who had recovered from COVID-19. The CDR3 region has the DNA TGTGCCAGCAGTTGGGCGGGAGGGGAGACCCAGTACTTC. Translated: CASSWAGGETQYF.